This record concerns one TCR beta chain sequence. Its antigen remains unknown. This sample is drawn from a study of CXCR3-negative and CXCR3-positive naive CD8 T cells. Background on the study: Collectively, the libraries yielded about 140 million TRB reads in total, at about 1.5 +/- 0.3 million per library.

Carrying UMI labels, the TRB cDNA libraries were prepared through 5' RACE. From the 5' RACE reads, TCRdb lists one entry per CDR3 protein and no DNA. The repertoire shows about 150,000 distinct CDR3 sequences; the top ten hold 0.41%. The CDR3 sequence is 13 residues long. The V gene's germline CDR1 is MNHNY and CDR2 SVGAGI (reference sequence). Study results and limitations: For naive cells, CXCR3-negative and CXCR3-positive subsets had similar TRBV-TRBJ usage; for memory cells, usage differed. CXCR3-positive naive cells had TRB CDR3s that were more hydrophobic than CXCR3-negative naive cells had. The study found CXCR3 expression partially decreased after cryopreservation and ran most assays on fresh PBMCs.

The CD45RO-CCR7+CD27+CD95- phenotype denoted naive CD8+ T cells. Source material: naive CXCR3+ CD8+ T cells from blood. Specified subset: CD45RO-CCR7+CD27+CD95- naive CD8+ T cells expressing CXCR3 (TNR3+). V gene TRBV6-6 combines with J gene TRBJ2-2. The receptor was isolated from a human donor in good health. Some clones in this sample may be carry-over from other donors' samples. This chain's CDR3 is CASKQTNTGELFF.